This T cell receptor beta chain is from a study of blood T cell repertoires in COVID-19. Germline CDR1 MNHEY, CDR2 SVGEGT. Trimming stripped 1 base from V and 7 bases from J, with 16 bases between. The length of the CDR3 is 15 residues. Methods used by the authors: For nucleated cells, counts were estimated from reference gene primer amplification. Sequencing used immunoSEQ multiplex PCR; TCRdb keeps in-frame clones, though not all of them. The DNA was the basis for D and trimming; V, J and clone size are from that table. The sample carries about 45,000 clones, 77% recorded once. J is TRBJ1-1 and V is TRBV6-2 or TRBV6-3, with D tentatively TRBD1 (6 bases). The source of this sequence is a woman between 65 and 79 years old with acute or convalescent COVID-19. The material sequenced was peripheral blood. This CDR3 is CASSYLVLGRGEAFF. The CDR3 region has the DNA TGTGCCAGCAGTTACTTGGTCCTCGGCAGGGGTGAAGCTTTCTTT.